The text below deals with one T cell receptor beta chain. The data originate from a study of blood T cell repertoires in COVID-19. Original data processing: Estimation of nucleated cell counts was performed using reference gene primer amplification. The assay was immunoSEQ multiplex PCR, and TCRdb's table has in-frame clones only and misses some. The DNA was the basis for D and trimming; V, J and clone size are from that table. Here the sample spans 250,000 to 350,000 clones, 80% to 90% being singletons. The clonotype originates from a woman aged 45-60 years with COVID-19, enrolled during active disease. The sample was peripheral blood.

CDR3 sequence reads: CASRSPVTGRYEQYF. In DNA, the CDR3 is TGTGCCAGCAGATCCCCGGTGACAGGGCGATACGAGCAGTACTTC. The chain uses TRBV6-5 and TRBJ2-7; 7 bases are shared with TRBD1. The CDR3 totals 15 residues. CDR1 and CDR2 from the germline V gene are MNHEY and SVGAGI. Trimming took 6 bases from V and 4 from J; bases not matched to a gene: 12.